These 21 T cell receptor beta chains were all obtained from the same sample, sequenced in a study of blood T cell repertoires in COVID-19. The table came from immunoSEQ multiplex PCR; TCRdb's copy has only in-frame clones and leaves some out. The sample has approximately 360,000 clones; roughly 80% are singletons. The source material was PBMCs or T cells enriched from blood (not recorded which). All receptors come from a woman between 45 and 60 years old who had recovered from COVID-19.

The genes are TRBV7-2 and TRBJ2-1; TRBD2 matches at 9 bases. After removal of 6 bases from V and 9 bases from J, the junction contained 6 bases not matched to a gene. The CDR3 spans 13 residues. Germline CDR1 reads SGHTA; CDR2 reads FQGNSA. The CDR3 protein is CASSRLAVVEQFF. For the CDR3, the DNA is TGTGCCAGCAGTCGACTAGCGGTGGTTGAGCAGTTCTTC.

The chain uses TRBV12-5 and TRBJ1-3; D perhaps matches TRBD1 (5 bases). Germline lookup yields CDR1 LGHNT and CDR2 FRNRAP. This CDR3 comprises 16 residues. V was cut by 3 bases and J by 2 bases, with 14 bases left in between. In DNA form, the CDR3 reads TGTGCTAGTGGTTTAGGTATGGGGCAAACTGGAAACACCATATATTTT. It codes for CASGLGMGQTGNTIYF.

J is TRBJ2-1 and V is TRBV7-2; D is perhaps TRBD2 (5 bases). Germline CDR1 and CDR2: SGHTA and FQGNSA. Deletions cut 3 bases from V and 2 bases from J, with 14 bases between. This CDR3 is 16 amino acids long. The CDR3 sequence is CASSFDLGSTYNEQFF. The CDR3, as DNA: TGTGCCAGCAGCTTTGATCTAGGGAGCACCTACAATGAGCAGTTCTTC.

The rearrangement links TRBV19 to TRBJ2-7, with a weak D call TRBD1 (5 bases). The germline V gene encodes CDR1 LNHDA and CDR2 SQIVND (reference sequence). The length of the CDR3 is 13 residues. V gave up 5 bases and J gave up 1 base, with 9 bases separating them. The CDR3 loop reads CASSPRASYEQYF. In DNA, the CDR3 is TGTGCCAGTAGTCCCAGGGCTTCCTACGAGCAGTACTTC.

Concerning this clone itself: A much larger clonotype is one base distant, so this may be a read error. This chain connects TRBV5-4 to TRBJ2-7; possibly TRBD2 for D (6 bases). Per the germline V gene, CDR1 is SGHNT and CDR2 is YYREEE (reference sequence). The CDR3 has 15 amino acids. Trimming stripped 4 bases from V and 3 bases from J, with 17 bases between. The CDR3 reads CASSRGTGEDYEQYF. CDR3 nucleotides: TGTGCCAGCAGCCGAGGTACGGGAGAGGACTACGAGCAGTACTTC.

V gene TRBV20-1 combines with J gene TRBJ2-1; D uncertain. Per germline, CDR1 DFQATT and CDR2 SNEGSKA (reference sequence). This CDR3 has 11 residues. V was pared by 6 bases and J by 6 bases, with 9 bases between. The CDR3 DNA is TGCAGTGCGAAGACTCGCAATGAGCAGTTCTTC. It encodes CSAKTRNEQFF.

CDR3 coding DNA: TGTGCCAGCAGTGAAGCGCCACACGTGGGACTATACCAAGAGACCCAGTACTTC. Protein sequence: CASSEAPHVGLYQETQYF. This chain connects TRBV2 to TRBJ2-5; TRBD2 aligns across 7 bases. CDR1 and CDR2 from the germline V gene are SNHLY and FYNNEI. V was pared by 0 bases and J by 0 bases, with 10 bases of the junction left unmatched. CDR3 length: 18 residues.

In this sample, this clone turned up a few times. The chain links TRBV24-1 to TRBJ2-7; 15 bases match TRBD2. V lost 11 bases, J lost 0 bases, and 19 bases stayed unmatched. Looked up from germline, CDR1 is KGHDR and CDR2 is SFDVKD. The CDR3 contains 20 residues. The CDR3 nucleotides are TGTGCCATACCGGGACACCAGGGACTAGCGGGGGGCTCCAGCTCCTACGAGCAGTACTTC. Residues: CAIPGHQGLAGGSSSYEQYF.

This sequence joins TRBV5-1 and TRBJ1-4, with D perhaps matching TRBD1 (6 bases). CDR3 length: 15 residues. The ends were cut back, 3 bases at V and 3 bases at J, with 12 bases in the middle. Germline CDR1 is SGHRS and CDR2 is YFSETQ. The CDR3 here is CASSSQGPPNEKLFF. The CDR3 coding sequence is TGCGCCAGCAGCTCACAGGGACCCCCTAATGAAAAACTGTTTTTT.

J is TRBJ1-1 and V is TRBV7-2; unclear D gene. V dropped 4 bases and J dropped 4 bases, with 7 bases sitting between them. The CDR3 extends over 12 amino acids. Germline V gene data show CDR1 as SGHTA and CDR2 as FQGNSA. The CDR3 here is CASSSTATEAFF. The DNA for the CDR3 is TGTGCCAGCAGCTCCACAGCCACTGAAGCTTTCTTT.

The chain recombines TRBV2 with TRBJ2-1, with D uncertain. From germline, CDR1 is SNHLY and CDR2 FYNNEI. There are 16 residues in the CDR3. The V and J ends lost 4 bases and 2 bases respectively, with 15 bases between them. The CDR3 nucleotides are TGTGCCAGCAGTGGCACTGAGCGACGACCCTACAATGAGCAGTTCTTC. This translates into CASSGTERRPYNEQFF.

The CDR3 nucleotides read TGTGCCAGCAGCTTAGCCCAAGGGGGGACAGTAAGCAATCAGCCCCAGCATTTT. Protein sequence: CASSLAQGGTVSNQPQHF. V gene TRBV7-9 combines with J gene TRBJ1-5; TRBD1 matches 7 bases. The CDR3 has 18 residues. Losses at the gene ends were 0 bases for V and 1 base for J; bases not matched to a gene: 9. Germline values: CDR1 SEHNR, CDR2 FQNEAQ (reference sequence).

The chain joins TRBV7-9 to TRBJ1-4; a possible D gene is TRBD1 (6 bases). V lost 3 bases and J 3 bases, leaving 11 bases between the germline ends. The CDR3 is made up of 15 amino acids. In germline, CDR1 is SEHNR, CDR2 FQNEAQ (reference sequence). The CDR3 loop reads CASSFGGQANEKLFF. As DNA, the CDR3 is TGTGCCAGCAGCTTCGGGGGGCAGGCTAATGAAAAACTGTTTTTT.

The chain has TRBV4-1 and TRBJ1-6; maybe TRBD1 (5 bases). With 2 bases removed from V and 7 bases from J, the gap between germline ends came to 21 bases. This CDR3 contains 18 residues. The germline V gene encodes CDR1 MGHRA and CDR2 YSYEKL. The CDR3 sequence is CASSQRSQVPGDNSPLHF. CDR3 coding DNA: TGCGCCAGCAGCCAACGCTCACAGGTCCCCGGTGACAATTCACCCCTCCACTTT.

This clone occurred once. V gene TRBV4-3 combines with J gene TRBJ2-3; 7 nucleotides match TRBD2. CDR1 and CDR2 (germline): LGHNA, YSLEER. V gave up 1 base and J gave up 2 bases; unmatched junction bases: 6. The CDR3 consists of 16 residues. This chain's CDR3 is CASSQGQRGPTDTQYF. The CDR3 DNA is TGCGCCAGCAGCCAAGGACAGCGGGGACCCACAGATACGCAGTATTTT.

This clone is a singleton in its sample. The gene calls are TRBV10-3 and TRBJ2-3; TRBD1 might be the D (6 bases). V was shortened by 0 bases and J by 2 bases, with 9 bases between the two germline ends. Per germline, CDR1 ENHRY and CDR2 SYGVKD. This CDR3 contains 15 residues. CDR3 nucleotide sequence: TGTGCCATCAGTGAGTCGGACAGCCACACAGATACGCAGTATTTT. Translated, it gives CAISESDSHTDTQYF.

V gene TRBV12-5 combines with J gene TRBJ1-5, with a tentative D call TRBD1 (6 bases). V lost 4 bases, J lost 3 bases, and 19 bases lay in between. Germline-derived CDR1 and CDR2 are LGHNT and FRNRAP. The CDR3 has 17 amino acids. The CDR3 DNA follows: TGTGCTAGTGGTTCGGCGACAGGCGAGCCTTACAATCAGCCCCAGCATTTT. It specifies CASGSATGEPYNQPQHF.

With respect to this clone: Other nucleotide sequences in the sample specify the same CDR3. CDR3 residues: CASSPLGGYGYTF. CDR3 bases: TGTGCCAGCAGTCCCTTGGGGGGCTATGGCTACACCTTC. The rearrangement joins TRBV6-2 or TRBV6-3 to TRBJ1-2, with D possibly TRBD1 on 5 matching bases. This CDR3 has 13 amino acids. Germline-derived CDR1 and CDR2 are MNHEY and SVGEGT. V gave up 5 bases and J gave up 4 bases, with 11 bases separating them.

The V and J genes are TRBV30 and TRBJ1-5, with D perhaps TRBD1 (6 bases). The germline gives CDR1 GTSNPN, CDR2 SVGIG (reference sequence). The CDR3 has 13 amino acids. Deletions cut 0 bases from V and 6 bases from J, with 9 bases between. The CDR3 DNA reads TGTGCCTGGAGTGTGGGGGCGGGTCAGCCCCAGCATTTT. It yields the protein CAWSVGAGQPQHF. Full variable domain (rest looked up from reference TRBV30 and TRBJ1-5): SQTIHQWPATLVQPVGSPLSLECTVEGTSNPNLYWYRQAAGRGLQLLFYSVGIGQISSEVPQNLSASRPQDRQFILSSKKLLLSDSGFYLCAWSVGAGQPQHFGDGTRLSIL.

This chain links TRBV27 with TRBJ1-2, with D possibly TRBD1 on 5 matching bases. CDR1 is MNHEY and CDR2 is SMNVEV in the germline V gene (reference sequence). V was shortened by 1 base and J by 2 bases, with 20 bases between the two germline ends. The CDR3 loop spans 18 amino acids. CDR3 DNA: TGTGCCAGCAGTTTATATAGTGTCAGGGTTGGGGCCAACTATGGCTACACCTTC. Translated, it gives CASSLYSVRVGANYGYTF.

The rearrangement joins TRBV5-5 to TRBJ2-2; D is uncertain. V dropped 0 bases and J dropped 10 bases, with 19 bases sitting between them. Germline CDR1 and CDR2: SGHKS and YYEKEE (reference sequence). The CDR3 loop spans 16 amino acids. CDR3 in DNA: TGTGCCAGCAGCTTGGGGTTTGATCCATCACGCGCGGAGCTGTTTTTT. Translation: CASSLGFDPSRAELFF.